This TCR beta chain was obtained from a study of cytomegalovirus exposure and HLA in healthy donors. Notes on the study in general: In a later analysis, a missense DCLRE1C variant was linked to TCR beta V- and J-gene trimming. Roughly even sequencing depth across donors was the assumption behind the presence/absence analyses.

Germline CDR1 is SEHNR and CDR2 is FQNEAQ (reference sequence). CDR3 size: 13 residues. The PCR employed 60 Vbeta primers together with 13 Jbeta primers. Authors' data handling: Counted up in a later analysis, unique TCR beta chains came to some 72 million, with some 9.9 million shared. Produced via immunoSEQ multiplex PCR; TCRdb's table is partial and in-frame only. V and J calls and clone size follow that table, whereas D and trimming were derived from the DNA. The sample lists approximately 190,000 clones; 80% to 85% were seen once. Notes on this clone: Its cognate antigen is unknown. One junction end disagrees with the germline gene, perhaps due to a read error.

The chain is built from TRBV7-9 and TRBJ1-2, with 7 bases aligning to TRBD1. This clonotype was sampled from a man aged 35 to 55 in good health and CMV-seropositive. Sequenced: PBMCs. The CDR3 nucleotides are TGTGCCAGCAGCTTAATAGAAGGGACAGAAAGTGCCTTC. Its translation is CASSLIEGTESAF.